These 9 T cell receptor beta chains share one sample of origin, sequenced in a study of T cell clonality in common variable immunodeficiency. Broader study findings: Reportedly, TCR beta sequences from common variable immunodeficiency showed fewer deletions and N-nucleotide insertions.

Libraries were prepared by immunoSEQ multiplex PCR; TCRdb keeps only in-frame clonotypes and omits some of them. The sample was found to contain about 33,000 clones, and every one recurs. The antigens these receptors bind are not known. The sequenced sample consisted of peripheral blood mononuclear cells. The source of these receptors is a human donor with common variable immunodeficiency.

This clone was observed at least ten times. The read ends 3 residues before the CDR3 terminus; that terminus is restored from the germline J gene. The genes are TRBV7-8 and TRBJ1-6; tentatively, D is TRBD1 (6 bases). CDR3 length: 17 residues. Germline CDR1 is SGHVS and CDR2 is FQNEAQ. The V end was cut by 0 bases, the J end by 8 bases, with 17 bases between. The CDR3 spells CASSLAPGDTLYSPLHF. CDR3 DNA (partial): TGTGCCAGCAGCTTAGCGCCTGGGGACACACTGTATTCACCC. Full variable domain (remainder filled in from reference TRBV7-8 and TRBJ1-6): GAGVSQSPRYKVAKRGQDVALRCDPISGHVSLFWYQQALGQGPEFLTYFQNEAQLDKSGLPSDRFFAERPEGSVSTLKIQRTQQEDSAVYLCASSLAPGDTLYSPLHFGNGTRLTVT.

This clone showed up many times. The read ends 3 residues early relative to the CDR3; the germline J gene fills the gap. The chain couples TRBV10-1 to TRBJ1-1; D perhaps matches TRBD1 (5 bases). The V gene lost 0 bases and the J gene lost 4 bases, with 6 bases spanning the gap. The CDR3 runs to 13 residues. Germline V gene data show CDR1 as WNHNN and CDR2 as SYGVQD (reference sequence). CDR3: CASSESGGTEAFF. The CDR3 bases that were read are TGCGCCAGCAGTGAGTCGGGGGGCACTGAA.

As to this clone: The CDR3 is cut off 3 residues early in the read; its end comes from the germline J gene. This chain links TRBV7-6 with TRBJ2-1; 7 bases map to TRBD1. This CDR3 region has 14 residues. From germline, CDR1 is SGHVS and CDR2 FNYEAQ. J lost 6 bases, V lost 5 bases, and 7 bases had no gene match. The sequenced CDR3 bases are TGTGCCAGCAGCGGCGAGACAGGGCCCAATGAG. Protein product: CASSGETGPNE. The complete CDR3 reads CASSGETGPNEQFF.

About this clone itself: Coverage ceases 3 residues before the CDR3 finishes, and the germline J gene fills in the end. The chain couples TRBV2 to TRBJ2-1; 9 positions match TRBD2. The V gene end was trimmed by 4 bases and the J gene end by 7 bases; junction bases not matched to a gene: 17. The CDR3 sequence is 18 residues long. CDR1 and CDR2 from the germline V gene are SNHLY and FYNNEI. The CDR3 loop is CASSGGTSGGFWSNEQFF. Incomplete CDR3 DNA: TGTGCCAGCAGTGGCGGAACGAGCGGGGGGTTCTGGTCGAATGAG. Filled out from reference TRBV2 and TRBJ2-1, the complete variable domain reads EPEVTQTPSHQVTQMGQEVILRCVPISNHLYFYWYRQILGQKVEFLVSFYNNEISEKSEIFDDQFSVERPDGSNFTLKIRSTKLEDSAMYFCASSGGTSGGFWSNEQFFGPGTRLTVL.

This clone was counted ten times or more. The CDR3 extends 3 residues past the end of the read, so its final part is completed from the germline J gene. The chain has TRBV7-9 and TRBJ1-6, with a tentative D call TRBD1 (5 bases). CDR1 and CDR2 (germline): SEHNR, FQNEAQ (reference sequence). V lost 5 bases and J lost 7, with 15 bases in between. There are 15 residues in the CDR3. The CDR3 region is CASSTMAGSNSPLHF. CDR3 DNA (partial): TGTGCCAGCAGCACTATGGCAGGGTCGAATTCACCC. Supplemented by reference TRBV7-9 and TRBJ1-6, the full variable domain reads DTGVSQNPRHKITKRGQNVTFRCDPISEHNRLYWYRQTLGQGPEFLTYFQNEAQLEKSRLLSDRFSAERPKGSFSTLEIQRTEQGDSAMYLCASSTMAGSNSPLHFGNGTRLTVT.

This clone was seen repeatedly, ten times or more. Coverage ceases 3 residues before the CDR3 finishes, and the germline J gene fills in the end. This chain connects TRBV20-1 to TRBJ2-3, with 8 bases that match TRBD2. J gave up 2 bases and V 1 base, and 14 bases lay outside the gene matches. CDR3 length: 18 amino acids. Germline V CDR1 and CDR2: DFQATT, SNEGSKA (reference sequence). The CDR3 DNA, read in part, is TGCAGTGCTAGAGTATCGAGCGGGGGATCCAGCAACACAGATACG. As protein: CSARVSSGGSSNTDT. The CDR3, in full, reads CSARVSSGGSSNTDTQYF.

This clone is labeled medium-sized (0.01 to 0.1%). The read comes to an end 3 residues before the CDR3 does, leaving the germline J gene to fill in the end. This chain uses TRBV7-9 with TRBJ1-4; TRBD1 matches 7 bases. The junction had 4 bases not matched to a gene; V was cut back by 5 bases and J by 4 bases. The CDR3 is 14 amino acids. The germline V gene has CDR1 SEHNR and CDR2 FQNEAQ (reference sequence). CDR3 in amino acids: CASSAGGLNEKLFF. Partial CDR3 DNA: TGTGCCAGCAGCGCAGGGGGGCTTAATGAAAAA.

This clone has a count of ten or more. Sequencing ends 3 residues short of the CDR3 end; the germline J gene provides the rest. This chain links TRBV20-1 with TRBJ2-5; 8 bases are shared with TRBD1. Germline V CDR1 and CDR2: DFQATT, SNEGSKA (reference sequence). The CDR3 is made up of 14 amino acids. The V and J ends lost 3 bases and 5 bases, in that order; junction bases with no gene match: 8. The CDR3 DNA, read in part, is TGCAGTGCTAGCCGGACAGGGATATACGAGACC. This translates into CSASRTGIYET. The whole CDR3 region reads CSASRTGIYETQYF.

This clone was detected ten times or more. The read stops 3 residues short of the end of the CDR3; the missing end is completed from the germline J gene. This chain uses TRBV2 with TRBJ1-5; the D gene is possibly TRBD1 (6 bases). This CDR3 spans 15 amino acids. CDR1 is SNHLY and CDR2 is FYNNEI in the germline V gene. V was shortened by 3 bases and J by 4 bases, with 13 bases between the two germline ends. Incomplete CDR3 DNA: TGTGCCAGCAGTGATCGCTGGACAGCGAATCAGCCC. Its translation is CASSDRWTANQP. The whole CDR3 sequence reads CASSDRWTANQPQHF.